One TCR beta chain is described in this entry. Its cognate antigen is unknown. The length of the CDR3 is 12 residues. Trimming removed 6 bases from V and 7 bases from J, with 13 bases in between. Germline lookup yields CDR1 SGHDT and CDR2 YYEEEE. The data were obtained in a study of cytomegalovirus exposure and HLA in healthy donors. The study, taken as a whole, reports: Donors belonging to an Asian-associated ancestry cluster reportedly showed fewer N-insertions in productive TCRs than the approximately 640-donor mean, according to what a later analysis found.

The PCR made use of 60 Vbeta and 13 Jbeta primers. The repertoire was sequenced with immunoSEQ multiplex PCR; TCRdb's copy has only in-frame clones and lacks some. The data show over 110,000 clones, 70% to 80% seen once. Sequenced: PBMCs. The source is a woman aged 50 to 60 in good health and CMV-seropositive. V usage is TRBV5-6 and J usage is TRBJ1-2; D unclear. CDR3 region: CASTRKAGGYTF. The CDR3 DNA reads TGTGCCAGCACCCGTAAGGCGGGTGGCTACACCTTC.